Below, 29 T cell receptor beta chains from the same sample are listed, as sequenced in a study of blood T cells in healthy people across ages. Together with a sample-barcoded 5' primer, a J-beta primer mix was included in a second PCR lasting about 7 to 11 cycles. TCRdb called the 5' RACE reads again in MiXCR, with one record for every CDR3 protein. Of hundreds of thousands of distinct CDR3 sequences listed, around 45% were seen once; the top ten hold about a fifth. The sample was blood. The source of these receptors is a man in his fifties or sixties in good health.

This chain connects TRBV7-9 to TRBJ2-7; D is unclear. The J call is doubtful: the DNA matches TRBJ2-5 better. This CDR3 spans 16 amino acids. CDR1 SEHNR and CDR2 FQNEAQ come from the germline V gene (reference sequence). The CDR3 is CASSFGPAIRAETQYF. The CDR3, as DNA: TGTGCCAGCAGCTTCGGGCCCGCGATAAGGGCGGAGACCCAGTACTTC.

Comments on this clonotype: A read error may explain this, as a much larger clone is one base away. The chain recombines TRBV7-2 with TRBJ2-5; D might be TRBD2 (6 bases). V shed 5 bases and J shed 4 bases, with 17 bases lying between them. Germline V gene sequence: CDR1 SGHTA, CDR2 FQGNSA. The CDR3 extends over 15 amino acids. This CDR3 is CASSPRAGGRETQYF. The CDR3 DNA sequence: TGTGCCAGCAGCCCCCGGGCCGGGGGAAGAGAGACCCAGTACTTC. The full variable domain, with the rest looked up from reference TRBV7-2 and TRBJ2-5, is GAGVSQSPSNKVTEKGKDVELRCDPISGHTALYWYRQSLGQGLEFLIYFQGNSAPDKSGLPSDRFSAERTGGSVSTLTIQRTQQEDSAVYLCASSPRAGGRETQYFGPGTRLLVL.

CDR3 sequence: CASSAREGQGPSTDTQYF. For the CDR3, the DNA is TGTGCCAGCAGCGCAAGAGAGGGACAGGGGCCAAGCACAGATACGCAGTATTTT. This chain links TRBV9 with TRBJ2-3; 10 bases are shared with TRBD1. Germline CDR1 SGDLS, CDR2 YYNGEE. V trimming: 3 bases; J trimming: 0 bases; junction bases outside the gene matches: 10. The CDR3 totals 18 residues. The variable domain in full, completed from reference TRBV9 and TRBJ2-3, reads DSGVTQTPKHLITATGQRVTLRCSPRSGDLSVYWYQQSLDQGLQFLIQYYNGEERAKGNILERFSAQQFPDLHSELNLSSLELGDSALYFCASSAREGQGPSTDTQYFGPGTRLTVL.

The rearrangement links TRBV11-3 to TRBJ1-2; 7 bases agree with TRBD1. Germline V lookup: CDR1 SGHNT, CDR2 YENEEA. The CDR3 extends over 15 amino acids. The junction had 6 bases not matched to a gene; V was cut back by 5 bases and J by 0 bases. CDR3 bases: TGTGCCAGCAGCCAACGACAGGGATCTAACTATGGCTACACCTTC. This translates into CASSQRQGSNYGYTF. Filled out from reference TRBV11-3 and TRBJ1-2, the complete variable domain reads EAGVVQSPRYKIIEKKQPVAFWCNPISGHNTLYWYLQNLGQGPELLIRYENEEAVDDSQLPKDRFSAERLKGVDSTLKIQPAELGDSAVYLCASSQRQGSNYGYTFGSGTRLTVV.

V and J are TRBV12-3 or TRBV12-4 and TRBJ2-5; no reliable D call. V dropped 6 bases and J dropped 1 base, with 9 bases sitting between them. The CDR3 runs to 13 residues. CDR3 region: CASSSWSQETQYF. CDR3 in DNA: TGTGCCAGCAGCTCCTGGAGCCAAGAGACCCAGTACTTC.

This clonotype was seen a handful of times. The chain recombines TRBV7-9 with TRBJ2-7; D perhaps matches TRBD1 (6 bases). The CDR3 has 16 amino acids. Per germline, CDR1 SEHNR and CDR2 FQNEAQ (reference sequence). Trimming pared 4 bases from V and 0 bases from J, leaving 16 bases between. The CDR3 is CASSYGATGNSYEQYF. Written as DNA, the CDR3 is TGTGCCAGCAGCTACGGCGCGACAGGCAACTCCTACGAGCAGTACTTC. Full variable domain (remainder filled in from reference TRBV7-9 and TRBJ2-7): DTGVSQNPRHKITKRGQNVTFRCDPISEHNRLYWYRQTLGQGPEFLTYFQNEAQLEKSRLLSDRFSAERPKGSFSTLEIQRTEQGDSAMYLCASSYGATGNSYEQYFGPGTRLTVT.

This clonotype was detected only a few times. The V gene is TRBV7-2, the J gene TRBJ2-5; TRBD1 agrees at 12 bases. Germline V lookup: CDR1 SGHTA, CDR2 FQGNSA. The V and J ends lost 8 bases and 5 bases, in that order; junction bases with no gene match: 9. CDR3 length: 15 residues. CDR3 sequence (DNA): TGTGCCAGCCGAGGGGGACAGGGGGCCGTCGAGACCCAGTACTTC. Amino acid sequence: CASRGGQGAVETQYF.

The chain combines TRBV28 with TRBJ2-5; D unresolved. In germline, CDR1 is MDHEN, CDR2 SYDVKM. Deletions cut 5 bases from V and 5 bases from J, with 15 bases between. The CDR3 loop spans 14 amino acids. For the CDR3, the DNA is TGTGCCAGCAGTCCACATACCGGGTTGGAGACCCAGTACTTC. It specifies CASSPHTGLETQYF. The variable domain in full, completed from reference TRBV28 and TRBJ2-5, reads DVKVTQSSRYLVKRTGEKVFLECVQDMDHENMFWYRQDPGLGLRLIYFSYDVKMKEKGDIPEGYSVSREKKERFSLILESASTNQTSMYLCASSPHTGLETQYFGPGTRLLVL.

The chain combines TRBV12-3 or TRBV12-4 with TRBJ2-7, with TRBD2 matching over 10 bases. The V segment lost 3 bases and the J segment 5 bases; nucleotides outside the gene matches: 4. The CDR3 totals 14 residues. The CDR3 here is CASSFVAGGHEQYF. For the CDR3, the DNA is TGTGCCAGCAGTTTCGTAGCGGGGGGACACGAGCAGTACTTC.

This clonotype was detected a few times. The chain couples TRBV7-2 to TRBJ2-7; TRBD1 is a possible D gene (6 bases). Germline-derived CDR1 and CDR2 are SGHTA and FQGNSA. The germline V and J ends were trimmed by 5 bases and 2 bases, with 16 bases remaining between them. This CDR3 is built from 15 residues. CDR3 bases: TGTGCCAGCAGCCCGTCAGGGGTTGGTACCTACGAGCAGTACTTC. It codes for CASSPSGVGTYEQYF.

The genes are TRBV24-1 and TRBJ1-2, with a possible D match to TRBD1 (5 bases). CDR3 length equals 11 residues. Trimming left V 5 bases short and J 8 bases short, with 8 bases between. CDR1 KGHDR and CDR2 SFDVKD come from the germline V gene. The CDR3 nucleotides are TGTGCCACCAGTGCGGGGCAGGGCTACACCTTC. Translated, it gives CATSAGQGYTF.

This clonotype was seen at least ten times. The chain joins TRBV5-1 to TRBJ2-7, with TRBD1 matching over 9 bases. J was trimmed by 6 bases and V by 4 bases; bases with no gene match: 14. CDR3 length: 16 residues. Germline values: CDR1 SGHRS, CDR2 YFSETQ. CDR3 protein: CASSQRTGQGRVEQYF. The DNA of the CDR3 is TGCGCCAGCAGCCAAAGGACGGGACAGGGTCGTGTCGAGCAGTACTTC.

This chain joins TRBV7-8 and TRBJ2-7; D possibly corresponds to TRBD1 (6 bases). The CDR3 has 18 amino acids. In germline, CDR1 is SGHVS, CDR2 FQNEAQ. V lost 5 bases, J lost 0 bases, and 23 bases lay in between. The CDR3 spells CASSPVNPGTRSSYEQYF. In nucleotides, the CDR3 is TGTGCCAGCAGCCCCGTCAACCCGGGGACACGGAGCTCCTACGAGCAGTACTTC.

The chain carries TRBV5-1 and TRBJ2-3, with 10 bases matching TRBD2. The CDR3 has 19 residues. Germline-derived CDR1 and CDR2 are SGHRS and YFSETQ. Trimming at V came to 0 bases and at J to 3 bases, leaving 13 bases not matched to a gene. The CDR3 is CASSLDGPSGGLGTDTQYF. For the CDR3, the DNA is TGCGCCAGCAGCTTGGATGGGCCTAGCGGGGGTCTCGGTACAGATACGCAGTATTTT. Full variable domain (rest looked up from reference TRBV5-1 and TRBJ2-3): KAGVTQTPRYLIKTRGQQVTLSCSPISGHRSVSWYQQTPGQGLQFLFEYFSETQRNKGNFPGRFSGRQFSNSRSEMNVSTLELGDSALYLCASSLDGPSGGLGTDTQYFGPGTRLTVL.

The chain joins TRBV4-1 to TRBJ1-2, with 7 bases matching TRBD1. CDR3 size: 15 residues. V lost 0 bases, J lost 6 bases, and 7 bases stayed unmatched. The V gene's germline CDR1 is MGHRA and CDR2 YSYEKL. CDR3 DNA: TGCGCCAGCAGCCAAGATCACAGGGGCGCGGATGGCTACACCTTC. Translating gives CASSQDHRGADGYTF.

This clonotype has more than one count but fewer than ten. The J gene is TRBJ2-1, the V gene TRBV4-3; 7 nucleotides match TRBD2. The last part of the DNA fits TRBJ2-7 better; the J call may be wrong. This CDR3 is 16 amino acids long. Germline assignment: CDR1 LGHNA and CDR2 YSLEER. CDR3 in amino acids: CASSQAGGLSYNEQYF. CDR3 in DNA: TGCGCCAGCAGCCAAGCGGGGGGATTATCGTACAATGAGCAGTACTTC.

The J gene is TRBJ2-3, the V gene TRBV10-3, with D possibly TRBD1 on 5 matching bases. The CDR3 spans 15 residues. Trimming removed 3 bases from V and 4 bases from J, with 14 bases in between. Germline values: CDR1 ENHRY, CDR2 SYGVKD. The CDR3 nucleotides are TGTGCCATCAGTGAAAGGGGCAGGGCGTCAGATACGCAGTATTTT. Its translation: CAISERGRASDTQYF.

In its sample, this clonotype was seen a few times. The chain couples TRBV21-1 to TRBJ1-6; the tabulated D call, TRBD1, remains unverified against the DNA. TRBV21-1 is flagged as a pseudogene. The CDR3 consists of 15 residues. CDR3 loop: CASSKGQKDNSPLHF. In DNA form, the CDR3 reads TGTGCCAGCAGCAAAGGACAGAAAGATAATTCACCCCTCCACTTT.

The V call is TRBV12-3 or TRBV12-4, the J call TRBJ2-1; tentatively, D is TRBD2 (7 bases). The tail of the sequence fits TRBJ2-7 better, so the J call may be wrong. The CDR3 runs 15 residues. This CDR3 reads CASSKGGASYNEQYF. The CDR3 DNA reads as TGTGCCAGCAGCAAAGGGGGGGCCTCCTACAATGAGCAGTACTTC.

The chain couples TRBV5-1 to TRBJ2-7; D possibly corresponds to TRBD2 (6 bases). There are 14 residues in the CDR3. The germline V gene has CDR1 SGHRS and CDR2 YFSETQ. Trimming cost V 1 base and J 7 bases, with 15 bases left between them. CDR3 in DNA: TGCGCCAGCAGCTTGCGGGCTAGCGACAATGAGCAGTACTTC. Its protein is CASSLRASDNEQYF.

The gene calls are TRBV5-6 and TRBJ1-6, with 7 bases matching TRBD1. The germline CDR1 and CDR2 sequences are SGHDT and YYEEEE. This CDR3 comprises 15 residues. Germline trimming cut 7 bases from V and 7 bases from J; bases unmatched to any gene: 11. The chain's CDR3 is CASGSLDRKNSPLHF. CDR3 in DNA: TGTGCCAGCGGCTCCCTGGACAGGAAGAATTCACCCCTCCACTTT.

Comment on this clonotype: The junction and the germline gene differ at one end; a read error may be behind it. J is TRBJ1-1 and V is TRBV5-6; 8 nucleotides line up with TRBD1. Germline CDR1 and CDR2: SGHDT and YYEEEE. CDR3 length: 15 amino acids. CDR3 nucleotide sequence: TGTGCCAGCAGCTGGACAGGGAACCCGAACGCTGAAGCTTTCTTT. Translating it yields CASSWTGNPNAEAFF.

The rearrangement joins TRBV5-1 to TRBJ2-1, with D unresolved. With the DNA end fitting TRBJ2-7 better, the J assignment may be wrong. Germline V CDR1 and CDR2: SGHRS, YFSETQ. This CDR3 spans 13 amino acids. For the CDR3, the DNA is TGCGCCAGCAGCCCCTATTCCTACAATGAGCAGTACTTC. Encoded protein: CASSPYSYNEQYF.

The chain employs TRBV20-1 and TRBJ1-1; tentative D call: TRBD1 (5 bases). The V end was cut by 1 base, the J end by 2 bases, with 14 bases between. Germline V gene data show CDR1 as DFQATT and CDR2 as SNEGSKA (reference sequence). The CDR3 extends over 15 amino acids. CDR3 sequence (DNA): TGCAGTGCTAGAGCCATCAGGGAAATCAACACTGAAGCTTTCTTT. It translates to CSARAIREINTEAFF.

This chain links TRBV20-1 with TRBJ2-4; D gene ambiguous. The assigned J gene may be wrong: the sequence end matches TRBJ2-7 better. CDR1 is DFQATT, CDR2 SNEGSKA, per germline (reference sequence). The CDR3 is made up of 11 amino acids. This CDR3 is CSAYDKNEQYF. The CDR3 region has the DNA TGCAGTGCTTACGACAAAAACGAGCAGTACTTC.

The CDR3 DNA is TGTGCCAGCAGCTTTGGCCGATCCGGGACCTACGAGCAGTTCTTC. Translating it yields CASSFGRSGTYEQFF. The chain combines TRBV13 with TRBJ2-1; D assignment may be TRBD1 or TRBD2 (5 bases each). Per the germline V gene, CDR1 is PRHDT and CDR2 is FYEKMQ (reference sequence). CDR3 length: 15 amino acids. Trimming removed 3 bases from V and 10 bases from J, with 19 bases in between.

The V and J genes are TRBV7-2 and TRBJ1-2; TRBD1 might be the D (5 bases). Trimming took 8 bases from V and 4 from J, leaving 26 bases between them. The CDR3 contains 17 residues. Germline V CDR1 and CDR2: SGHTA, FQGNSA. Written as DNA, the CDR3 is TGTGCCAGCGGCCCCGCCCCCGGAGTGGAGGGGCCCTATGGCTACACCTTC. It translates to CASGPAPGVEGPYGYTF.

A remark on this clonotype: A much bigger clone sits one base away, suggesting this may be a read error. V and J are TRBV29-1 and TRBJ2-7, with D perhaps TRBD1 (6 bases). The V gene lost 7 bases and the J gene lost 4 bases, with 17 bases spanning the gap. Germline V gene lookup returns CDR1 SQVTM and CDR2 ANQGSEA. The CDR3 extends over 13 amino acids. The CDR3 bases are TGCAGCGGTGGGGAACAGGGAAGGTACGAGCAGTACTTC. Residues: CSGGEQGRYEQYF.

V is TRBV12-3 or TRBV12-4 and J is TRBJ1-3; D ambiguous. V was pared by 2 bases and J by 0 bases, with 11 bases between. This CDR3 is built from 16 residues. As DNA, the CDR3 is TGTGCCAGCAGTTTAAGCGCCGGGATCTCTGGAAACACCATATATTTT. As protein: CASSLSAGISGNTIYF.